This T cell receptor (beta chain) was sequenced for a study of blood T cells in healthy people across ages. As for this clonotype: Its antigen is unidentified.

Regarding the study as a whole: Per million T cells, TCR beta diversity dropped roughly linearly as age increased. Diversity figures based on one million T cells were deemed too low.

Donor samples were obtained from healthy Caucasian individuals from Russia, aged about 6 to 90. The V end was cut by 1 base, the J end by 9 bases, with 22 bases between. The germline CDR1 and CDR2 sequences are LGHNA and YSLEER. The CDR3 totals 17 residues. Combining a sample-barcoded 5' primer with a J-beta primer mix, a second PCR ran for about 6 to 12 cycles. TCRdb recomputed calls from the 5' RACE reads with MiXCR, one row per CDR3 protein. Here the sample spans roughly 1 million distinct CDR3 sequences, under 30% being singletons. The sample was also linked to a second study, of T cells of mothers and their children. From that paper: Per 15 ul, 1.5 ug of RNA was used, with all extracted RNA going into cDNA synthesis.

The sample consisted of blood. This TCR derives from a girl aged 2-9 years in good health. The chain couples TRBV4-3 to TRBJ2-1, with D perhaps assigned TRBD1 or TRBD2 (6 bases each). CDR3 region: CASSQVKGLVKGGEQFF. CDR3 DNA sequence: TGCGCCAGCAGCCAAGTAAAAGGGCTAGTAAAGGGGGGTGAGCAGTTCTTC.